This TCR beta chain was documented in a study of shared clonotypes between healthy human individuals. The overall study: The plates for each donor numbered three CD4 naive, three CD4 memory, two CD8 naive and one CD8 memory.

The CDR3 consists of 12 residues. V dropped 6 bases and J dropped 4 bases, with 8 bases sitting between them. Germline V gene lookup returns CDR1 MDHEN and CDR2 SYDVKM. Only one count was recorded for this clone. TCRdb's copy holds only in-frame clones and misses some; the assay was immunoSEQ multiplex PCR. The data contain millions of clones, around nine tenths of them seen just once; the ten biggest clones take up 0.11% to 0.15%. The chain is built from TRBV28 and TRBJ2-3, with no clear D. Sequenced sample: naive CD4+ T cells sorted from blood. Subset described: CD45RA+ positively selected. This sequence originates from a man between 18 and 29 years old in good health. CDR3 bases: TGTGCCAGCAGACAAAACGCAGATACGCAGTATTTT. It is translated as CASRQNADTQYF. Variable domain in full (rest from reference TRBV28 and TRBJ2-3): DVKVTQSSRYLVKRTGEKVFLECVQDMDHENMFWYRQDPGLGLRLIYFSYDVKMKEKGDIPEGYSVSREKKERFSLILESASTNQTSMYLCASRQNADTQYFGPGTRLTVL.